This paragraph covers one T cell receptor beta chain sequence. Its antigen is not yet known. No base quality values were provided; no much bigger clone lies one nucleotide off. Libraries were made using 5' RACE. TCRdb records Illumina HiSeq 2500 as the sequencer. A second PCR of about 7 to 12 cycles was performed with a sample-barcoded 5' primer and a J-beta primer mix. A template-switch 5' adaptor carrying 12 random nucleotides introduced a unique molecular identifier onto each TCR beta cDNA molecule. Each sample yielded at least 3 million CDR3-containing paired-end reads. First-strand cDNA was synthesized from all RNA with the Mint cDNA synthesis kit, primed by a TRBC-specific oligonucleotide. Following uracil-DNA glycosylase treatment, a first 18-cycle PCR with universal primers M1SS and BC2_uni_R was performed on all cDNA. Per the source publication's procedure: Each sample was normalized by randomly selecting 1 million high-quality reads, each carrying a distinct molecular identifier. Instead of being binned into consensus sequences, reads that shared molecular identifiers were thrown out. MiTCR, with a Q25 quality threshold and the strictest error-elimination algorithm, was used for CDR3 identification, clonotype clustering and error correction. A nonparametric unseen species model with Euler transformation was used to estimate a lower bound on total TCR beta diversity. TCRdb redid the processing of the public reads, applying fastp at Q25 and MiXCR, and retained in-frame beta chains. A single entry per CDR3 protein holds the most common genes and DNA from its merged rows. The V and J calls and clone size come from TCRdb's table, not from the authors' own analysis. The sample table holds roughly 800,000 distinct CDR3 sequences, of which about 55% were seen once. The ten largest clones take up about 38% of the sample.

This sample stems from a study of blood T cells in healthy people across ages (dated by TCRdb to about 2015). Regarding the study in general: In model experiments, roughly one uniquely barcoded TCR beta cDNA molecule per two T cells was captured by template switching. Age-related changes in TCR beta repertoire diversity were measured in the study by deep sequencing normalized with unique cDNA molecular identifiers. The donors were split into four age groups: young (average around 16 years), middle-aged (about 40), aged (over 55) and long-lived (about 74). To avoid experimental bias, donors of different ages were distributed randomly across sequencing lanes. The study analyzed two additional independent replicas of 1 million unique cDNA reads from the same blood draw for two donors, one aged 18 to 30 and one aged 80 or older. The paper as a whole reports these results and caveats: Compared with the aged group, the long-lived group had more naive CD4+ T cells, fewer expanded clones and increased TCR diversity, suggesting age selection. Observed TCR beta diversity per million T cells fell roughly linearly with age, and a significant reduction was already apparent by age approximately 41. Estimates of total diversity from one million sequenced T cells were regarded as lower bounds and underestimates. The percentage of naive T cells measured by flow cytometry correlated strongly with observed TCR beta diversity. Conclusive comparison of naive and antigen-experienced compartments was prevented by the profiling of bulk unsorted PBMCs. Donor CMV infection status was unknown, potentially confounding age-related changes in expanded clonotypes.

The donors were roughly 38 Caucasian individuals from Russia, aged 6 to 90 years, who were systemically healthy. Each donor gave roughly 9 milliliters of peripheral blood, drawn into EDTA-treated Vacutainer tubes. Ficoll-Paque density-gradient centrifugation was used to isolate PBMCs, with at least 6 million per sample. Total RNA, at least 6 micrograms per sample, was extracted from PBMCs with Trizol reagent. For every donor, flow cytometry on a PBMC aliquot measured the percentage of naive CD45RAhigh/CD27high T cells. Per the germline V gene, ENHRY is the CDR1 and SYGVKD is the CDR2. Its CDR3 holds 17 amino acids, cysteine through phenylalanine. The entry retains the CDR3 DNA only, 51 bases that are in frame from base 1. V ends up 0 bases short and J 4 bases short, with an unmatched junction base count of 4.

The source of this sequence is an elderly man in good health. The rearrangement joined TRBV10-3 to TRBJ2-3, with TRBD2 identical over 13 junction bases. The specimen sequenced was blood. The CDR3 protein sequence reads: CAISESTGTSGADTQYF. The DNA reads as follows: TGTGCCATCAGTGAGTCCACCGGGACTAGCGGGGCAGATACGCAGTATTTT.